This passage covers 7 T cell receptor beta chains from one sample sequenced in a study of T cell responses to AZD1222 COVID-19 vaccine. Sequencing was performed with immunoSEQ multiplex PCR; in TCRdb, only in-frame clones are kept and a portion is missing. The table has around 140,000 clones, 85% to 95% seen once; the top ten hold roughly 3.6%. The input for sequencing was peripheral blood, taken 28 days after the second AZD1222 dose. The receptors originated from an adult who received the AZD1222 COVID-19 vaccine.

The CDR3 bases are TGTGCCAGCAGCAAAGCCCGTCTAGGGCGAACCCCCTCTGGAAACACCATATATTTT. Amino acids: CASSKARLGRTPSGNTIYF. The chain is built from TRBV21-1 and TRBJ1-3. TRBV21-1 is a pseudogene. This CDR3 is 19 amino acids long.

This sequence joins TRBV6-5 and TRBJ1-2; D not certain. Germline values: CDR1 MNHEY, CDR2 SVGAGI. This CDR3 region has 16 residues. Deletions cut 0 bases from V and 4 bases from J, with 15 bases between. The CDR3: CASSYSREGDPYGYTF. CDR3 nucleotide sequence: TGTGCCAGCAGTTACTCTCGGGAGGGCGACCCCTATGGCTACACCTTC.

This chain joins TRBV29-1 and TRBJ1-2; D gene uncertain. Trimming took 4 bases from V and 6 from J, leaving 12 bases between them. Germline V gene sequence: CDR1 SQVTM, CDR2 ANQGSEA. The length of the CDR3 is 12 residues. In DNA form, the CDR3 reads TGCAGCGTTGCCGACCCGTGGGATGGCTACACCTTC. Translating gives CSVADPWDGYTF.

V usage is TRBV7-2 and J usage is TRBJ2-1; TRBD2 aligns across 7 bases. The germline gives CDR1 SGHTA, CDR2 FQGNSA. The CDR3 has 15 residues. V shed 0 bases and J 2 bases; nucleotides not matched to a gene: 1. CDR3 in amino acids: CASSLAGGTYNEQFF. The CDR3 DNA sequence: TGTGCCAGCAGCTTAGCGGGAGGGACCTACAATGAGCAGTTCTTC.

The chain carries TRBV7-3 and TRBJ1-6, with D unresolved. V was cut by 5 bases and J by 2 bases, with 13 bases left in between. Germline-derived CDR1 and CDR2 are SGHTA and FQGTGA. The CDR3 has 16 amino acids. CDR3 nucleotides: TGTGCCAGCAGCAACGGCATGCGGACCTATAATTCACCCCTCCACTTT. It specifies CASSNGMRTYNSPLHF.

The V gene is TRBV10-1, the J gene TRBJ2-1; TRBD2 aligns across 8 bases. Germline lookup yields CDR1 WNHNN and CDR2 SYGVQD (reference sequence). This CDR3 contains 15 residues. Germline trimming cut 2 bases from V and 10 bases from J; bases unmatched to any gene: 10. The CDR3 reads CASSEGGRPPGEQFF. The CDR3 DNA reads TGCGCCAGCAGTGAGGGCGGGAGGCCACCGGGCGAGCAGTTCTTC.

The chain links TRBV4-2 to TRBJ2-3, with 7 bases matching TRBD1. Germline CDR1 LGHNA, CDR2 YNFKEQ. Losses at the gene ends were 4 bases for V and 7 bases for J; bases not matched to a gene: 14. The CDR3 runs to 16 residues. The CDR3 sequence: CASSPAGGGDINTQYF. The CDR3 nucleotides are TGTGCCAGCAGCCCGGCAGGGGGTGGGGATATAAATACGCAGTATTTT.